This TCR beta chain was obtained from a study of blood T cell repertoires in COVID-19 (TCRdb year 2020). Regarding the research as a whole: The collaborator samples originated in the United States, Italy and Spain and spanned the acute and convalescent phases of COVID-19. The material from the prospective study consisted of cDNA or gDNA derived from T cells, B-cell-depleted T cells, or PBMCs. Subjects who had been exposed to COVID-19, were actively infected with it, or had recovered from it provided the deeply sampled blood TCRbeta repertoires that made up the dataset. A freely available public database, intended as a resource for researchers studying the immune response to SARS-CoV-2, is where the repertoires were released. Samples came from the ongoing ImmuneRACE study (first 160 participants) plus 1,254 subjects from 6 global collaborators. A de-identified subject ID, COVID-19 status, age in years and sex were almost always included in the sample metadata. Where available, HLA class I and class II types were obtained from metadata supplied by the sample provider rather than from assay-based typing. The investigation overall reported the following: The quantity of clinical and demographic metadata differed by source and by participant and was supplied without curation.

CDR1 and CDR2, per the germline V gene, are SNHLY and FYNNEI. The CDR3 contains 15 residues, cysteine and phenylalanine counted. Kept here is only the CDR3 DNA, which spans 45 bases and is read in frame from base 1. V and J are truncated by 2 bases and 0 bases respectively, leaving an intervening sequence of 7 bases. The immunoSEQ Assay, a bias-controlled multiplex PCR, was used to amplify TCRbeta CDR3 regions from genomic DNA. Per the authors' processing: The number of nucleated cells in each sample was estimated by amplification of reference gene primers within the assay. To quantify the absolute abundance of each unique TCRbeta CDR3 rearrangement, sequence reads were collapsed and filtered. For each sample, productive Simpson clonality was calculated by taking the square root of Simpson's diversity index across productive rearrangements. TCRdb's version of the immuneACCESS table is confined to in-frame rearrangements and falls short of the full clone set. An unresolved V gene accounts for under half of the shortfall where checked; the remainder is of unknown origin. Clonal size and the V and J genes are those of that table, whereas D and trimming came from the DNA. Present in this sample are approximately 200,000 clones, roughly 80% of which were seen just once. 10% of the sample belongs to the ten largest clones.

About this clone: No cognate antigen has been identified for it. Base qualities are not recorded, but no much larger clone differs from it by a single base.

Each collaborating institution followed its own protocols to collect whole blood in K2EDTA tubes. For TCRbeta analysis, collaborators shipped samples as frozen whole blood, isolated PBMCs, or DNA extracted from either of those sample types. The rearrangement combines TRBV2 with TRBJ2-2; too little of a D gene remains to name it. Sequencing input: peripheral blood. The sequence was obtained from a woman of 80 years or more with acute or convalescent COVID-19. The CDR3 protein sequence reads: CASSEIQANTGELFF. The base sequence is TGTGCCAGCAGTGAAATCCAGGCGAACACCGGGGAGCTGTTTTTT.